This TCR beta chain emerged from a study of control samples from healthy donors and cancer patients. Assay used: immunoSEQ multiplex PCR; TCRdb lists only in-frame clones, some missing. The table records over 100,000 clones, just under 95% of them present only once. V gave up 10 bases and J gave up 4 bases, with 20 bases separating them. In germline, CDR1 is LNHDA, CDR2 SQIVND (reference sequence). The CDR3 extends over 15 amino acids. The chain links TRBV19 to TRBJ2-1; weak D call: TRBD1 (7 bases). Sequencing was carried out using blood. This clonotype was obtained from a man younger than 35 in good health. The DNA for the CDR3 is TGTGCCACCGCCGTCAGGGGGGCGGGTTACAATGAGCAGTTCTTC. It codes for CATAVRGAGYNEQFF.